This entry concerns a single T cell receptor (beta chain). Its specificity is not known. Profiling relied on immunoSEQ multiplex PCR, and the TCRdb table lists in-frame clones only, not all of them. The table lists about 72,000 clones, 92% of them singletons. The sample belongs to a study of Tregs in tolerant kidney transplant recipients. Study-wide results and limits: Some patients' samples used different primers over time, so nucleotide sequences weren't comparable. Antigen-driven expansion was suggested because donor-specific Tregs expanded more than all Tregs in tolerant patients.

From germline, CDR1 is GTSNPN and CDR2 SVGIG (reference sequence). The CDR3 loop spans 14 amino acids. Trimming removed 2 bases from V and 9 bases from J; junction bases left unmatched: 7. This TCR was sampled from a human donor who received a combined kidney and bone marrow transplant. The chain couples TRBV30 to TRBJ1-5; TRBD1 matches at 10 bases. This sample comprised CD8+ T cells from blood, obtained before the transplant. The CDR3 loop is CAWSPGQGILPQHF. Here the CDR3 DNA reads TGTGCCTGGAGTCCGGGACAGGGGATTTTGCCCCAGCATTTT.